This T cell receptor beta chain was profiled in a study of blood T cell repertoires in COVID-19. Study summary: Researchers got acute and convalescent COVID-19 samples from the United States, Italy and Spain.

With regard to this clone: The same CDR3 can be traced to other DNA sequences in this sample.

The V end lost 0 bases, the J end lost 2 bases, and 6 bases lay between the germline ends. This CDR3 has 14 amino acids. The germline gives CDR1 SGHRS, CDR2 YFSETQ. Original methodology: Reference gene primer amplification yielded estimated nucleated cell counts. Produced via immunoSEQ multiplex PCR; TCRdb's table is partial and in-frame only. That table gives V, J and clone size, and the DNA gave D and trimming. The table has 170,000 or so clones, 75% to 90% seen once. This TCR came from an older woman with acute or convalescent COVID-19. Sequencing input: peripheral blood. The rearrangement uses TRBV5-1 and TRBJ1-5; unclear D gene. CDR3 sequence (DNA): TGCGCCAGCAGCTTGGGAGGAGGCAATCAGCCCCAGCATTTT. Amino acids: CASSLGGGNQPQHF.